Shown below are 24 T cell receptor beta chains from a single sample sequenced in a study of shared clonotypes between healthy human individuals. The naive CD8 population came from CD45RO-negative cells selected for CCR7, without terminally differentiated effector memory CD45RA+ cells. The repertoire was sequenced with immunoSEQ multiplex PCR; TCRdb's copy has only in-frame clones and lacks some. The sample includes hundreds of thousands of clones, around 92% of them seen just once. The sequenced sample consisted of naive CD8+ T cells sorted from blood. All receptors come from a man aged 25 to 40 in good health.

As for this clone: Other nucleotide sequences in the sample specify the same CDR3. V gene TRBV4-1 combines with J gene TRBJ2-7; 9 bases are a match to TRBD1. The CDR3 runs 15 residues. The germline V gene has CDR1 MGHRA and CDR2 YSYEKL. V lost 3 bases to trimming and J lost 2 bases; unmatched junction nucleotides: 5. The CDR3 region is CASSQGQGATYEQYF. CDR3 coding DNA: TGCGCCAGCAGCCAGGGACAGGGCGCAACCTACGAGCAGTACTTC.

For this clone: Other DNA sequences in this specimen translate into the identical CDR3. The chain employs TRBV7-6 and TRBJ2-7; D possibly corresponds to TRBD1 (5 bases). CDR3 length equals 13 residues. V lost 5 bases, J lost 1 base, and 9 bases lay in between. CDR1 is SGHVS and CDR2 is FNYEAQ in the germline V gene. CDR3 region: CASSPDSSYEQYF. The CDR3 nucleotides read TGTGCCAGCAGCCCTGACAGTTCCTACGAGCAGTACTTC.

The rearrangement uses TRBV27 and TRBJ2-2, with 8 bases that match TRBD1. J gave up 6 bases and V 8 bases, and 8 bases lay outside the gene matches. Germline V gives CDR1 MNHEY, CDR2 SMNVEV (reference sequence). The CDR3 is made up of 14 amino acids. The CDR3 sequence is CASRMQGASGELFF. The CDR3 DNA reads as TGTGCCAGCCGGATGCAGGGGGCATCCGGGGAGCTGTTTTTT.

The chain combines TRBV11-2 with TRBJ2-7; 14 nucleotides line up with TRBD2. Looked up from germline, CDR1 is SGHAT and CDR2 is FQNNGV. The CDR3 sequence is 18 residues long. Losses at the gene ends were 5 bases for V and 1 base for J; bases not matched to a gene: 10. Here the CDR3 reads CASSASGTSGSPSYEQYF. DNA for the CDR3: TGTGCCAGCAGCGCTAGTGGGACTAGCGGGAGCCCATCCTACGAGCAGTACTTC.

Note on this clone: The sample carries other DNA sequences with the same CDR3. The chain is built from TRBV9 and TRBJ2-7; no reliable D call. Per germline, CDR1 SGDLS and CDR2 YYNGEE. V gave up 0 bases and J gave up 3 bases, with 10 bases separating them. This CDR3 contains 14 residues. CDR3 sequence: CASSVVAGDYEQYF. The CDR3 coding sequence is TGTGCCAGCAGCGTAGTCGCCGGAGACTACGAGCAGTACTTC.

This rearrangement joins TRBV7-2 to TRBJ2-3, with 7 bases matching TRBD2. With 0 bases clipped from V and 5 bases from J, the junction kept 11 bases outside the gene matches. The CDR3 is 17 amino acids. Germline CDR1 SGHTA, CDR2 FQGNSA. The CDR3 spells CASSLAPYGRIQDTQYF. DNA of the CDR3: TGTGCCAGCAGCTTAGCGCCTTACGGGAGGATCCAAGATACGCAGTATTTT.

The CDR3 here is CASSLGSQRNLQETQYF. The CDR3 DNA sequence: TGTGCCAGCAGCTTGGGGTCACAGCGCAACCTCCAAGAGACCCAGTACTTC. The chain combines TRBV5-5 with TRBJ2-5; D remains unclear. Trimming removed 0 bases from V and 1 base from J, with 16 bases in between. Germline CDR1 reads SGHKS; CDR2 reads YYEKEE (reference sequence). The CDR3 length is 17 residues.

The V call is TRBV4-3, the J call TRBJ1-1; D is ambiguous. This CDR3 contains 13 residues. Germline values: CDR1 LGHNA, CDR2 YSLEER. The V gene lost 0 bases and the J gene lost 4 bases, with 6 bases spanning the gap. The CDR3 sequence is CASSQEWGTEAFF. CDR3 bases: TGCGCCAGCAGCCAAGAATGGGGCACTGAAGCTTTCTTT.

The sample holds a few counts of this clone. This chain joins TRBV6-1 and TRBJ2-1; weak D call: TRBD2 (5 bases). The germline V gene encodes CDR1 MNHNS and CDR2 SASEGT. The V gene lost 2 bases and the J gene lost 5 bases, with 13 bases spanning the gap. The CDR3 is made up of 15 amino acids. The DNA of the CDR3 is TGTGCCAGCAGTGAACGGGATTTTGGGAACAATGAGCAGTTCTTC. Protein: CASSERDFGNNEQFF.

This clone was found once. The V and J genes are TRBV14 and TRBJ2-7, with 7 nucleotides matching TRBD1. After removal of 6 bases from V and 3 bases from J, the junction contained 8 bases not matched to a gene. This CDR3 is built from 14 residues. In germline, CDR1 is SGHDN, CDR2 FVKESK. The CDR3 sequence is CASSLSTGIYEQYF. CDR3 in DNA: TGTGCCAGCAGTCTCTCGACAGGGATCTACGAGCAGTACTTC.

This clone was recorded only once. This chain uses TRBV7-9 with TRBJ2-4, with 13 bases identical to TRBD2. This CDR3 has 16 amino acids. The trim removed 5 bases at V and 8 bases at J, leaving 9 bases unmatched. The germline V gene has CDR1 SEHNR and CDR2 FQNEAQ (reference sequence). The CDR3 here is CASSNTSGRAWHIQYF. CDR3 nucleotides: TGTGCCAGCAGCAACACTAGCGGGAGGGCGTGGCACATTCAGTACTTC.

This clone was seen once. The chain recombines TRBV5-1 with TRBJ2-2; a possible D gene is TRBD2 (6 bases). Germline V gene sequence: CDR1 SGHRS, CDR2 YFSETQ. This CDR3 has 16 residues. The V end was cut by 1 base, the J end by 5 bases, with 15 bases between. The CDR3 DNA is TGCGCCAGCAGCTTGCTTGGGAGGTTAGAGACCGGGGAGCTGTTTTTT. This sequence encodes CASSLLGRLETGELFF.

The chain employs TRBV5-1 and TRBJ2-2; 7 nucleotides match TRBD2. After removal of 2 bases from V and 5 bases from J, the junction contained 3 bases not matched to a gene. The germline CDR1 and CDR2 sequences are SGHRS and YFSETQ. The CDR3 has 14 residues. In DNA form, the CDR3 reads TGCGCCAGCAGCTTTGCTAGCGGTACCGGGGAGCTGTTTTTT. It is translated as CASSFASGTGELFF.

The chain recombines TRBV7-8 with TRBJ2-2, with 10 positions matching TRBD2. Germline values: CDR1 SGHVS, CDR2 FQNEAQ. The CDR3 loop spans 16 amino acids. Trimming at V came to 5 bases and at J to 5 bases, leaving 8 bases not matched to a gene. CDR3 sequence reads: CASSPWTSGTTGELFF. The CDR3 nucleotides are TGTGCCAGCAGCCCATGGACTAGCGGTACAACCGGGGAGCTGTTTTTT.

The chain links TRBV5-6 to TRBJ2-7; possibly TRBD1 or TRBD2 for D (5 bases each). The CDR3 totals 12 residues. The germline gives CDR1 SGHDT, CDR2 YYEEEE. Between the trimmed V and J ends, which lost 4 bases and 5 bases, there was a span of 10 bases. DNA for the CDR3: TGTGCCAGCAGCCTGGGGGTCCACGAGCAGTACTTC. As protein: CASSLGVHEQYF.

V and J are TRBV10-3 and TRBJ2-7; 13 bases are a match to TRBD2. V was clipped by 2 bases and J by 0 bases; unmatched bases: 7. CDR1 is ENHRY and CDR2 is SYGVKD in the germline V gene. The CDR3 length is 18 residues. The DNA for the CDR3 is TGTGCCATCAGTGAGGGGACTAGCGGGACCCAGGCCTCCTACGAGCAGTACTTC. As protein: CAISEGTSGTQASYEQYF.

The table lists this clone with a few counts. V gene TRBV28 combines with J gene TRBJ2-7; D gene uncertain. CDR3 length: 14 residues. Germline V lookup: CDR1 MDHEN, CDR2 SYDVKM. V was clipped by 3 bases and J by 6 bases, with 15 bases between them. This CDR3 is CASSFLRSQSEQYF. CDR3 nucleotide sequence: TGTGCCAGCAGTTTCCTCCGCTCCCAGTCCGAGCAGTACTTC.

The chain combines TRBV7-9 with TRBJ2-7; D is ambiguous. Trimming left V 5 bases short and J 6 bases short, with 8 bases between. This CDR3 region has 11 residues. Per germline, CDR1 SEHNR and CDR2 FQNEAQ (reference sequence). As DNA, the CDR3 is TGTGCCAGCAGCATCGGATCCGAGCAGTACTTC. The encoded protein is CASSIGSEQYF.

This clone was recorded only once. V and J are TRBV7-2 and TRBJ2-5, with a tentative D call TRBD1 (6 bases). The CDR3 loop spans 16 amino acids. The V gene's germline CDR1 is SGHTA and CDR2 FQGNSA. Deletions cut 6 bases from V and 5 bases from J, with 22 bases between. This CDR3 is CASSYSWQGPAETQYF. The CDR3 DNA reads TGTGCCAGCAGTTATAGTTGGCAGGGGCCCGCGGAGACCCAGTACTTC.

As for this clone: Mismatch with germline at one junction end may stem from a read error. The V call is TRBV7-9, the J call TRBJ1-1, with 7 bases identical to TRBD1. The CDR3 covers 16 residues. Per germline, CDR1 SEHNR and CDR2 FQNEAQ (reference sequence). CDR3 region: CASSLGGTGAGNLPTF. In DNA, the CDR3 is TGTGCCAGCAGCCTTGGAGGCACAGGGGCGGGCAACCTGCCCACCTTT.

The chain joins TRBV28 to TRBJ2-7, with TRBD1 matching over 9 bases. CDR3 size: 15 residues. CDR1 MDHEN and CDR2 SYDVKM come from the germline V gene. The V segment lost 3 bases and the J segment 5 bases; nucleotides outside the gene matches: 8. This CDR3 is CASSFHDRGINEQYF. For the CDR3, the DNA is TGTGCCAGCAGTTTCCACGACAGGGGGATCAACGAGCAGTACTTC.

The gene calls are TRBV11-2 and TRBJ1-5; D not certain. The CDR3 contains 13 residues. Deletions cut 5 bases from V and 7 bases from J, with 12 bases between. From germline, CDR1 is SGHAT and CDR2 FQNNGV. CDR3 in amino acids: CASSPEVGQPQHF. The CDR3 DNA is TGTGCCAGCAGCCCCGAGGTTGGGCAGCCCCAGCATTTT. Supplemented by reference TRBV11-2 and TRBJ1-5, the full variable domain reads EAGVAQSPRYKIIEKRQSVAFWCNPISGHATLYWYQQILGQGPKLLIQFQNNGVVDDSQLPKDRFSAERLKGVDSTLKIQPAKLEDSAVYLCASSPEVGQPQHFGDGTRLSIL.

The chain has TRBV18 and TRBJ2-3, with D perhaps matching TRBD2 (7 bases). The CDR3 runs 15 residues. V gave up 3 bases and J gave up 4 bases, with 14 bases separating them. CDR1 is KGHSH and CDR2 is LQKENI in the germline V gene. The CDR3 nucleotides are TGTGCCAGCTCACCCCGCCCGGGGGGCGCAGATACGCAGTATTTT. As protein: CASSPRPGGADTQYF.

The V and J genes are TRBV9 and TRBJ2-1; D could derive from TRBD1 or TRBD2 (5 bases each). The V and J ends lost 6 bases and 0 bases respectively, with 22 bases between them. The CDR3 has 18 amino acids. Germline V gene data show CDR1 as SGDLS and CDR2 as YYNGEE. The chain's CDR3 is CASTISNGTLSSYNEQFF. CDR3 in DNA: TGTGCCAGCACCATCTCTAACGGGACCCTGAGCTCCTACAATGAGCAGTTCTTC.